Following are 29 T cell receptor beta chains from one sample sequenced in a study of blood T cell repertoires in COVID-19. Profiled with immunoSEQ multiplex PCR; TCRdb holds only in-frame clones, not every one. Among approximately 230,000 clones, approximately 80% were seen once, and the ten largest hold more than 7%. The sequencing input was peripheral blood. These receptor sequences come from a man aged 80 or over with acute or convalescent COVID-19.

This rearrangement joins TRBV7-2 to TRBJ1-4; TRBD1 matches at 7 bases. Germline loops: CDR1 SGHTA, CDR2 FQGNSA. Trimming took 5 bases from V and 8 from J; bases not matched to a gene: 11. The CDR3 loop spans 15 amino acids. Here the CDR3 reads CASSPGQVFREKLFF. The CDR3, as DNA: TGTGCCAGCAGCCCCGGACAGGTCTTTCGGGAAAAACTGTTTTTT.

The chain carries TRBV24-1 and TRBJ1-5; 7 positions match TRBD1. The CDR3 totals 16 residues. Germline V gives CDR1 KGHDR, CDR2 SFDVKD. V trimming: 3 bases; J trimming: 4 bases; junction bases outside the gene matches: 8. The CDR3 loop reads CATSDPRDSLNQPQHF. The CDR3 nucleotides are TGTGCCACCAGTGATCCCCGGGACAGCCTTAATCAGCCCCAGCATTTT.

The chain uses TRBV29-1 and TRBJ1-2; D gene unclear. CDR3 length equals 12 residues. The V and J ends lost 7 bases and 5 bases respectively, with 14 bases between them. The V gene's germline CDR1 is SQVTM and CDR2 ANQGSEA. As DNA, the CDR3 is TGCAGCGGTCTCGAGTTCGGGTATGGCTACACCTTC. It encodes CSGLEFGYGYTF.

The table lists this clone with a count of one. V usage is TRBV24-1 and J usage is TRBJ2-1, with TRBD1 identical over 7 bases. V shed 6 bases and J 0 bases; nucleotides not matched to a gene: 4. The CDR3 contains 15 residues. Germline CDR1 is KGHDR and CDR2 is SFDVKD. The CDR3 DNA is TGTGCCACCAGTCCCCGGGACAGCTCCTACAATGAGCAGTTCTTC. It translates to CATSPRDSSYNEQFF.

This clone was detected only a few times. The J gene is TRBJ1-2, the V gene TRBV30; the D gene is possibly TRBD1 (6 bases). Germline V CDR1 and CDR2: GTSNPN, SVGIG (reference sequence). V gave up 3 bases and J gave up 0 bases, with 8 bases separating them. The CDR3 has 13 amino acids. The CDR3 DNA reads as TGTGCCTGGAGCCGGACAGCTAACTATGGCTACACCTTC. It yields the protein CAWSRTANYGYTF.

This rearrangement joins TRBV9 to TRBJ1-2; 10 bases align to TRBD1. CDR1 and CDR2 from the germline V gene are SGDLS and YYNGEE. The CDR3 is 16 residues long. After removal of 4 bases from V and 4 bases from J, the junction contained 10 bases not matched to a gene. The CDR3: CASSSSPGQGLYGYTF. The DNA for the CDR3 is TGTGCCAGCAGCTCTTCTCCGGGACAGGGGCTCTATGGCTACACCTTC.

V is TRBV27 and J is TRBJ2-1; TRBD2 agrees at 7 bases. Germline V lookup: CDR1 MNHEY, CDR2 SMNVEV (reference sequence). The CDR3 is 16 amino acids. V trimming: 6 bases; J trimming: 2 bases; junction bases outside the gene matches: 10. This CDR3 is CASSRGAGVTYNEQFF. The DNA for the CDR3 is TGTGCCAGCAGCCGGGGCGCGGGGGTGACCTACAATGAGCAGTTCTTC.

The chain is built from TRBV18 and TRBJ2-1; 7 nucleotides match TRBD1. The CDR3 covers 16 residues. In germline, CDR1 is KGHSH, CDR2 LQKENI. The trim removed 5 bases at V and 3 bases at J, leaving 10 bases unmatched. This chain's CDR3 is CASSTGTGAGYNEQFF. CDR3 in DNA: TGTGCCAGCTCAACGGGTACAGGGGCAGGCTACAATGAGCAGTTCTTC.

The chain joins TRBV5-6 to TRBJ1-1; tentatively, D is TRBD1 (5 bases). Germline V gives CDR1 SGHDT, CDR2 YYEEEE. Trimming pared 4 bases from V and 6 bases from J, leaving 22 bases between. This CDR3 comprises 16 residues. The CDR3: CASSVGTANLIPEAFF. CDR3 bases: TGTGCCAGCAGCGTCGGGACTGCCAACCTAATCCCTGAAGCTTTCTTT. Looking up the rest from reference TRBV5-6 and TRBJ1-1 gives the full variable domain: DAGVTQSPTHLIKTRGQQVTLRCSPKSGHDTVSWYQQALGQGPQFIFQYYEEEERQRGNFPDRFSGHQFPNYSSELNVNALLLGDSALYLCASSVGTANLIPEAFFGQGTRLTVV.

V usage is TRBV5-1 and J usage is TRBJ2-4; a possible D gene is TRBD1 (6 bases). Trimming removed 2 bases at V and 1 base at J, with 10 bases between. Germline CDR1 and CDR2: SGHRS and YFSETQ. CDR3 size: 15 residues. Here the CDR3 reads CASSFGGGAKNIQYF. CDR3 bases: TGCGCCAGCAGCTTTGGGGGCGGGGCCAAAAACATTCAGTACTTC.

V gene TRBV5-1 combines with J gene TRBJ2-7; 7 bases match TRBD2. The CDR3 extends over 14 amino acids. V trimming: 0 bases; J trimming: 3 bases; junction bases outside the gene matches: 3. The germline CDR1 and CDR2 sequences are SGHRS and YFSETQ. The CDR3 here is CASSLVGGVYEQYF. CDR3 nucleotide sequence: TGCGCCAGCAGCTTGGTTGGGGGGGTCTACGAGCAGTACTTC.

This chain connects TRBV24-1 to TRBJ2-7, with TRBD2 as a possible D gene (5 bases). This CDR3 is built from 13 residues. Germline V gene sequence: CDR1 KGHDR, CDR2 SFDVKD. Trimming shortened V by 9 bases and J by 7 bases, and 18 bases separated the two germline ends. The CDR3 is CATGQGDRGEQYF. The CDR3 DNA sequence: TGTGCCACCGGGCAAGGAGACCGGGGAGAGCAGTACTTC.

The V call is TRBV3-1 (or the pseudogene TRBV3-2), the J call TRBJ2-1; the D gene is possibly TRBD2 (6 bases). Trimming took off 1 base at V and 1 base at J, with 11 bases between the two ends. Germline CDR1 LGHDT, CDR2 YNNKEL (reference sequence). The CDR3 is 16 amino acids. The CDR3: CASSQGGKVSYNEQFF. The CDR3, as DNA: TGTGCCAGCAGCCAAGGCGGGAAGGTATCCTACAATGAGCAGTTCTTC.

The J gene is TRBJ2-3, the V gene TRBV5-1; D is possibly TRBD2 (5 bases). CDR3 length equals 17 residues. The germline V gene has CDR1 SGHRS and CDR2 YFSETQ. Trimming took off 0 bases at V and 1 base at J, with 15 bases between the two ends. The CDR3 DNA reads as TGCGCCAGCAGCTTGGCCCCACGGGGATCGGGCACAGATACGCAGTATTTT. Translating gives CASSLAPRGSGTDTQYF.

V gene TRBV4-1 combines with J gene TRBJ2-5; 10 nucleotides match TRBD1. Germline CDR1 is MGHRA and CDR2 is YSYEKL. This CDR3 has 18 amino acids. J gave up 1 base and V 0 bases, and 8 bases lay outside the gene matches. CDR3 nucleotide sequence: TGCGCCAGCAGCCAAGATGGGGGACAGGGGTCCCGCCAAGAGACCCAGTACTTC. Encoded protein: CASSQDGGQGSRQETQYF.

The chain employs TRBV6-6 and TRBJ2-7; a weak D match, TRBD1 (7 bases). V gave up 4 bases and J gave up 7 bases, with 17 bases separating them. The CDR3 runs 14 residues. From germline, CDR1 is MNHNY and CDR2 SVGAGI (reference sequence). The CDR3 DNA reads TGTGCCAGCAGTTCGATGGAGGGGGCGAGTGAGCAGTACTTC. It translates to CASSSMEGASEQYF.

V and J are TRBV6-5 and TRBJ1-5; 7 bases are a match to TRBD1. The CDR3 totals 12 residues. V dropped 8 bases and J dropped 4; count of bases not matched to a gene: 2. Germline V CDR1 and CDR2: MNHEY, SVGAGI. In DNA form, the CDR3 reads TGTGCCAGCCGGGACAGAAATCAGCCCCAGCATTTT. Its translation: CASRDRNQPQHF.

The chain is built from TRBV6-5 and TRBJ1-2; 11 bases map to TRBD1. The germline gives CDR1 MNHEY, CDR2 SVGAGI. Germline trimming cut 7 bases from V and 10 bases from J; bases unmatched to any gene: 14. This CDR3 has 15 residues. For the CDR3, the DNA is TGTGCCAGCACCATCTATCGGACAGGGGGCGCCATCTACACCTTC. The encoded protein is CASTIYRTGGAIYTF.

The chain links TRBV30 to TRBJ2-3; maybe TRBD1 (7 bases). Germline V lookup: CDR1 GTSNPN, CDR2 SVGIG (reference sequence). The CDR3 covers 15 residues. V was shortened by 0 bases and J by 4 bases, with 14 bases between the two germline ends. CDR3 amino acids: CAWSVPGGKPDTQYF. DNA of the CDR3: TGTGCCTGGAGTGTACCAGGGGGGAAACCAGATACGCAGTATTTT.

The rearrangement uses TRBV6-6 and TRBJ2-1, with TRBD1 matching over 10 bases. This CDR3 comprises 15 residues. The junction had 6 bases not matched to a gene; V was cut back by 4 bases and J by 6 bases. Germline CDR1 reads MNHNY; CDR2 reads SVGAGI (reference sequence). The CDR3 here is CASSLRQGARNEQFF. In nucleotides, the CDR3 is TGTGCCAGCAGTTTACGACAGGGGGCGCGCAATGAGCAGTTCTTC.

The V gene is TRBV19, the J gene TRBJ1-5, with 7 positions matching TRBD1. Trimming took 7 bases from V and 0 from J; bases not matched to a gene: 18. The CDR3 runs 19 residues. Germline CDR1 and CDR2: LNHDA and SQIVND (reference sequence). The CDR3 spells CASTLFGQGVLYSNQPQHF. The CDR3 nucleotides are TGTGCCAGTACCCTATTTGGGCAGGGGGTACTTTATAGCAATCAGCCCCAGCATTTT.

The V and J genes are TRBV6-1 and TRBJ1-1; 8 positions match TRBD1. J was trimmed by 9 bases and V by 3 bases; bases with no gene match: 9. This CDR3 comprises 14 residues. Germline V CDR1 and CDR2: MNHNS, SASEGT. CDR3 in amino acids: CASSEGQVPRKAFF. In DNA, the CDR3 is TGTGCCAGCAGTGAGGGACAGGTCCCCAGGAAAGCTTTCTTT.

This clone was found once. The chain carries TRBV9 and TRBJ2-4; tentatively, D is TRBD2 (5 bases). The germline CDR1 and CDR2 sequences are SGDLS and YYNGEE. V was clipped by 5 bases and J by 0 bases, with 24 bases between them. The CDR3 is made up of 19 amino acids. The CDR3 reads CASSSLPGPERVAKNIQYF. CDR3 in DNA: TGTGCCAGCAGTTCACTCCCAGGACCCGAGAGGGTAGCCAAAAACATTCAGTACTTC. The full variable domain, rest sourced from reference TRBV9 and TRBJ2-4, is DSGVTQTPKHLITATGQRVTLRCSPRSGDLSVYWYQQSLDQGLQFLIQYYNGEERAKGNILERFSAQQFPDLHSELNLSSLELGDSALYFCASSSLPGPERVAKNIQYFGAGTRLSVL.

The chain links TRBV6-5 to TRBJ2-1, with D perhaps matching TRBD1 (6 bases). Germline V gives CDR1 MNHEY, CDR2 SVGAGI. The CDR3 spans 13 residues. V lost 11 bases and J lost 6, with 17 bases in between. CDR3 nucleotide sequence: TGTGCCGTTAAGCAGGGGTTAGGCAATGAGCAGTTCTTC. Encoded protein: CAVKQGLGNEQFF.

The chain recombines TRBV28 with TRBJ2-7; 10 bases map to TRBD1. J gave up 7 bases and V 6 bases, and 12 bases lay outside the gene matches. Germline CDR1 reads MDHEN; CDR2 reads SYDVKM. CDR3 size: 15 residues. Here the CDR3 DNA reads TGTGCCAGCAGGGGTACCGGGACAGGGGCGTGGGAGCAGTACTTC. Residues: CASRGTGTGAWEQYF.

About this clone itself: The sample holds other DNA sequences that translate to the same CDR3. V and J are TRBV18 and TRBJ2-7, with 7 bases matching TRBD1. The CDR3 has 15 residues. J gave up 2 bases and V 0 bases, and 4 bases lay outside the gene matches. The V gene's germline CDR1 is KGHSH and CDR2 LQKENI. The DNA for the CDR3 is TGTGCCAGCTCACCACCCCGACAGGGCCCCTACGAGCAGTACTTC. Its translation: CASSPPRQGPYEQYF.

The chain has TRBV19 and TRBJ2-7; D gene unclear. CDR3 length: 14 amino acids. Trimming cost V 1 base and J 3 bases, with 10 bases left between them. The germline gives CDR1 LNHDA, CDR2 SQIVND (reference sequence). CDR3 bases: TGTGCCAGTAGTATAGGGGCTCCCAGCTACGAGCAGTACTTC. This encodes CASSIGAPSYEQYF. Complete variable domain (other parts from reference TRBV19 and TRBJ2-7): DGGITQSPKYLFRKEGQNVTLSCEQNLNHDAMYWYRQDPGQGLRLIYYSQIVNDFQKGDIAEGYSVSREKKESFPLTVTSAQKNPTAFYLCASSIGAPSYEQYFGPGTRLTVT.

Only a few counts were recorded for this clone. The gene calls are TRBV12-3 or TRBV12-4 and TRBJ1-5; tentatively, D is TRBD1 (6 bases). The CDR3 extends over 13 amino acids. V lost 7 bases to trimming and J lost 2 bases, with 9 bases between them. The chain's CDR3 is CASTSGGNQPQHF. CDR3 bases: TGTGCCAGCACTTCAGGGGGCAATCAGCCCCAGCATTTT.

The rearrangement joins TRBV12-1 to TRBJ2-1; TRBD2 is the table's D call and was not checked against the DNA. TRBV12-1 is annotated as a pseudogene. This CDR3 contains 13 residues. The CDR3 sequence is CASSFRPGNEQFF. In DNA, the CDR3 is TGTGCCAGCAGCTTTCGTCCGGGCAATGAGCAGTTCTTC.